A selection of T cell receptor beta chains follows, all from one sample in a study of blood T cell repertoires in COVID-19. The repertoire was sequenced with immunoSEQ multiplex PCR; TCRdb's copy has only in-frame clones and lacks some. The profile shows roughly 64,000 clones, around nine tenths of them singletons. The specimen sequenced was peripheral blood. Source of these receptors: an elderly woman with active COVID-19. Both conserved end residues are part of each CDR3. D genes are given only for firm matches. Clone size is given for some rows only: seen once, a few or many times, or a class if the clone is expanded.

d_gene: .
j_gene: TRBJ1-6
v_gene: TRBV6-5
abundance: .
len: 16
CDR3nt: TGTGCCAGCAGTTCCGCGGGGGCGCGGGGGAATTCACCCCTCCACTTT
CDR3aa: CASSSAGARGNSPLHF

d_gene: .
j_gene: TRBJ2-5
v_gene: TRBV7-2
abundance: .
len: 14
CDR3nt: TGTGCCAGCAGCTCCCAGGGAGGTGAAGAGACCCAGTACTTC
CDR3aa: CASSSQGGEETQYF

d_gene: .
j_gene: TRBJ1-6
v_gene: TRBV4-1
abundance: .
len: 14
CDR3nt: TGCGCCAGCAGCCAAGAGGGACAATATTCACCCCTCCACTTT
CDR3aa: CASSQEGQYSPLHF

d_gene: .
j_gene: TRBJ2-2
v_gene: TRBV11-2
abundance: .
len: 14
CDR3nt: TGTGCCAGCAGCTTTGGACAGTCCACCGGGGAGCTGTTTTTT
CDR3aa: CASSFGQSTGELFF

d_gene: TRBD2
j_gene: TRBJ2-1
v_gene: TRBV5-1
abundance: .
len: 16
CDR3nt: TGCGCCAGCAGCCCAGCTAGCGGGAGCCCCTACAATGAGCAGTTCTTC
CDR3aa: CASSPASGSPYNEQFF

d_gene: .
j_gene: TRBJ1-2
v_gene: TRBV28
abundance: .
len: 15
CDR3nt: TGTGCCAGCAGTGCGACGGGAAGACGAAACTATGGCTACACCTTC
CDR3aa: CASSATGRRNYGYTF

d_gene: TRBD1
j_gene: TRBJ2-1
v_gene: TRBV24-1
abundance: .
len: 15
CDR3nt: TGTGCCACCAGTGACCCTCGACAGGGGGCGCGGGAGCAGTTCTTC
CDR3aa: CATSDPRQGAREQFF

d_gene: TRBD2
j_gene: TRBJ2-3
v_gene: TRBV5-1
abundance: .
len: 16
CDR3nt: TGCGCCAGCAGCGCTGGGAGCGGGGGGGGCACAGATACGCAGTATTTT
CDR3aa: CASSAGSGGGTDTQYF

d_gene: .
j_gene: TRBJ1-1
v_gene: TRBV3-1/TRBV3-2
abundance: .
len: 11
CDR3nt: TGTGCCAGCAGAAGCATAGGGGGAGCTTTCTTT
CDR3aa: CASRSIGGAFF

d_gene: TRBD1
j_gene: TRBJ2-5
v_gene: TRBV6-5
abundance: .
len: 16
CDR3nt: TGTGCCAGCAGTTCAAGAGACAGGGTGACACAAGAGACCCAGTACTTC
CDR3aa: CASSSRDRVTQETQYF

d_gene: .
j_gene: TRBJ2-5
v_gene: TRBV18
abundance: .
len: 13
CDR3nt: TGTGCCAGCTCACCGGAGGTTAAAGAGACCCAGTACTTC
CDR3aa: CASSPEVKETQYF

d_gene: TRBD1
j_gene: TRBJ1-5
v_gene: TRBV28
abundance: .
len: 15
CDR3nt: TGTGCCAGCAGCTCGGGACAGGGGGCCGATCAGCCCCAGCATTTT
CDR3aa: CASSSGQGADQPQHF

d_gene: TRBD2
j_gene: TRBJ2-3
v_gene: TRBV5-1
abundance: .
len: 16
CDR3nt: TGCGCCAGCAGCTTGGCATTAGCGGGGTCTTCCGATACGCAGTATTTT
CDR3aa: CASSLALAGSSDTQYF

d_gene: TRBD1
j_gene: TRBJ2-3
v_gene: TRBV7-9
abundance: .
len: 15
CDR3nt: TGTGCCAGCAGCCGAAACAGGGGTTTGGGGGATACGCAGTATTTT
CDR3aa: CASSRNRGLGDTQYF

d_gene: TRBD1
j_gene: TRBJ2-1
v_gene: TRBV7-9
abundance: .
len: 16
CDR3nt: TGTGCCAGCAGCTCTGGACAGGGGGCGGCATACAATGAGCAGTTCTTC
CDR3aa: CASSSGQGAAYNEQFF

d_gene: .
j_gene: TRBJ2-1
v_gene: TRBV7-9
abundance: .
len: 12
CDR3nt: TGTGCCAGCAGCTTAGAGGGGAATGAGCAGTTCTTC
CDR3aa: CASSLEGNEQFF

d_gene: .
j_gene: TRBJ2-1
v_gene: TRBV7-9
abundance: once
len: 16
CDR3nt: TGTGCCAGCAGGACAGGGTTTGCGGGAGGCCCCAATGAGCAGTTCTTC
CDR3aa: CASRTGFAGGPNEQFF

d_gene: TRBD1
j_gene: TRBJ1-5
v_gene: TRBV28
abundance: .
len: 15
CDR3nt: TGTGCCAGCAGGTACCCCGGACAGGTCAATCAGCCCCAGCATTTT
CDR3aa: CASRYPGQVNQPQHF

d_gene: .
j_gene: TRBJ1-2
v_gene: TRBV19
abundance: .
len: 11
CDR3nt: TGTGCCAGTAGTAAAGCCTATGGCTACACCTTC
CDR3aa: CASSKAYGYTF

d_gene: TRBD1
j_gene: TRBJ1-1
v_gene: TRBV6-5
abundance: .
len: 15
CDR3nt: TGTGCCAGCAGAGGGGGCTACGTCGGGAACACTGAAGCTTTCTTT
CDR3aa: CASRGGYVGNTEAFF

d_gene: .
j_gene: TRBJ1-4
v_gene: TRBV28
abundance: .
len: 15
CDR3nt: TGTGCCAGCAGCTTACCCCAGGGGCGTCGTGAAAAACTGTTTTTT
CDR3aa: CASSLPQGRREKLFF

d_gene: TRBD1
j_gene: TRBJ1-2
v_gene: TRBV6-5
abundance: once
len: 15
CDR3nt: TGTGCCAGCAGCCATTCCGGGACAGTAGGCTATGGCTACACCTTC
CDR3aa: CASSHSGTVGYGYTF

d_gene: TRBD1
j_gene: TRBJ2-1
v_gene: TRBV5-1
abundance: .
len: 15
CDR3nt: TGCGCCAGCAGCCCGGGGGACAGGGGCGTAAATGAGCAGTTCTTC
CDR3aa: CASSPGDRGVNEQFF

d_gene: TRBD1
j_gene: TRBJ1-2
v_gene: TRBV27
abundance: .
len: 13
CDR3nt: TGTGCCAGCAGTTTTACAGGGGGGGGTGGCTACACCTTC
CDR3aa: CASSFTGGGGYTF

d_gene: .
j_gene: TRBJ2-2
v_gene: TRBV19
abundance: .
len: 13
CDR3nt: TGTGCCAGTAGTATAGGGCCCCAGGGGGAGCTGTTTTTT
CDR3aa: CASSIGPQGELFF

d_gene: .
j_gene: TRBJ1-1
v_gene: TRBV3-1/TRBV3-2
abundance: once
len: 16
CDR3nt: TGTGCCAGCAGCCAAGGTTGGCAGGGGTGGAACACTGAAGCTTTCTTT
CDR3aa: CASSQGWQGWNTEAFF

d_gene: TRBD1
j_gene: TRBJ1-2
v_gene: TRBV28
abundance: .
len: 13
CDR3nt: TGTGCCAGCAGTTTAATATCACAGGGGGGCTACACCTTC
CDR3aa: CASSLISQGGYTF

d_gene: .
j_gene: TRBJ2-5
v_gene: TRBV6-5
abundance: once
len: 13
CDR3nt: TGTGCCACCTCCAGCCCAGGGGCGGAGACCCAGTACTTC
CDR3aa: CATSSPGAETQYF

d_gene: .
j_gene: TRBJ2-5
v_gene: TRBV28
abundance: .
len: 13
CDR3nt: TGTGCCAGCAGGAAGCTCGATCAAGAGACCCAGTACTTC
CDR3aa: CASRKLDQETQYF

d_gene: .
j_gene: TRBJ1-6
v_gene: TRBV5-6
abundance: .
len: 19
CDR3nt: TGTGCCAGCAGCTATTACCGGGACACCAAACGCTCCTATAATTCACCCCTCCACTTT
CDR3aa: CASSYYRDTKRSYNSPLHF

d_gene: .
j_gene: TRBJ1-4
v_gene: TRBV7-2
abundance: .
len: 17
CDR3nt: TGTGCCAGCAAGATAATACAGGGATCTGCAACTAATGAAAAACTGTTTTTT
CDR3aa: CASKIIQGSATNEKLFF

d_gene: TRBD2
j_gene: TRBJ2-1
v_gene: TRBV5-1
abundance: .
len: 16
CDR3nt: TGCGCCAGCACTAATGAAGTGGGGGGGATTTACAATGAGCAGTTCTTC
CDR3aa: CASTNEVGGIYNEQFF

d_gene: .
j_gene: TRBJ2-1
v_gene: TRBV5-6
abundance: .
len: 15
CDR3nt: TGTGCCAGCGGACGGATAGGGAGCTCCTACAATGAGCAGTTCTTC
CDR3aa: CASGRIGSSYNEQFF

d_gene: TRBD2
j_gene: TRBJ2-1
v_gene: TRBV19
abundance: .
len: 15
CDR3nt: TGTGCCAGTACCTTGACTAGCGGGAGTAGCGATGAGCAGTTCTTC
CDR3aa: CASTLTSGSSDEQFF

d_gene: .
j_gene: TRBJ2-4
v_gene: TRBV19
abundance: .
len: 15
CDR3nt: TGTGCCAGTAGTACACTCCGTGATGGCAAAAACATTCAGTACTTC
CDR3aa: CASSTLRDGKNIQYF

d_gene: TRBD2
j_gene: TRBJ2-3
v_gene: TRBV9
abundance: .
len: 17
CDR3nt: TGTGCCAGCAGCGGGTACCCTAGCGGGATGAGGACAGATACGCAGTATTTT
CDR3aa: CASSGYPSGMRTDTQYF

d_gene: .
j_gene: TRBJ2-7
v_gene: TRBV5-4
abundance: .
len: 14
CDR3nt: TGTGCCAGCAGCCGCTATGGGCAGGGGTACGAGCAGTACTTC
CDR3aa: CASSRYGQGYEQYF

d_gene: .
j_gene: TRBJ1-2
v_gene: TRBV5-1
abundance: .
len: 14
CDR3nt: TGCGCCAGCAGCTTAGAGGGAACCCCCTATGGCTACACCTTC
CDR3aa: CASSLEGTPYGYTF

d_gene: .
j_gene: TRBJ2-1
v_gene: TRBV4-1
abundance: .
len: 12
CDR3nt: TGCGCCAGCAGCCGAGTTGGGGGGGAGCAGTTCTTC
CDR3aa: CASSRVGGEQFF

d_gene: TRBD2
j_gene: TRBJ2-1
v_gene: TRBV4-1
abundance: .
len: 16
CDR3nt: TGCGCCAGCAGCCAGAACCCGGGACTAGCGGCGTATGAGCAGTTCTTC
CDR3aa: CASSQNPGLAAYEQFF

d_gene: TRBD1
j_gene: TRBJ1-5
v_gene: TRBV28
abundance: .
len: 17
CDR3nt: TGTGCCAGCAGTCCCTGGACAGGGGATTCGAGCAATCAGCCCCAGCATTTT
CDR3aa: CASSPWTGDSSNQPQHF

d_gene: TRBD1
j_gene: TRBJ1-1
v_gene: TRBV7-6
abundance: .
len: 16
CDR3nt: TGTGCCAGCAGCTCACCTTCGGGACAGGGCCACACTGAAGCTTTCTTT
CDR3aa: CASSSPSGQGHTEAFF

d_gene: TRBD2
j_gene: TRBJ2-3
v_gene: TRBV28
abundance: .
len: 18
CDR3nt: TGTGCCAGCAGCCCCCCCGGGGGACTAGTTAAGGGCGGCGATACGCAGTATTTT
CDR3aa: CASSPPGGLVKGGDTQYF

d_gene: .
j_gene: TRBJ1-4
v_gene: TRBV12-3/TRBV12-4
abundance: .
len: 13
CDR3nt: TGTGCCAGCAGTTTCGGGACAAATGAAAAACTGTTTTTT
CDR3aa: CASSFGTNEKLFF

d_gene: TRBD2
j_gene: TRBJ2-1
v_gene: TRBV5-4
abundance: .
len: 16
CDR3nt: TGTGCCAGCAGCTTGGAGCGCGTTAACGGGAGGGACGAGCAGTTCTTC
CDR3aa: CASSLERVNGRDEQFF

d_gene: TRBD2
j_gene: TRBJ2-1
v_gene: TRBV29-1
abundance: few
len: 17
CDR3nt: TGCAGCGCTGAGGGGACTAGCGGGTTTTCCTCCTACAATGAGCAGTTCTTC
CDR3aa: CSAEGTSGFSSYNEQFF

d_gene: .
j_gene: TRBJ2-7
v_gene: TRBV28
abundance: .
len: 15
CDR3nt: TGTGCCAGCAGTTTAGCCGGTCAGGGGGGCTACGAGCAGTACTTC
CDR3aa: CASSLAGQGGYEQYF

d_gene: .
j_gene: TRBJ1-3
v_gene: TRBV7-8
abundance: .
len: 16
CDR3nt: TGTGCCAGCAGCTTAGTGGGCAGTGACCCCGGAAACACCATATATTTT
CDR3aa: CASSLVGSDPGNTIYF

d_gene: TRBD2
j_gene: TRBJ2-5
v_gene: TRBV12-5
abundance: once
len: 14
CDR3nt: TGTGCTAGTGGTCCGGGACTAGATGTTCAGACCCAGTACTTC
CDR3aa: CASGPGLDVQTQYF

d_gene: TRBD1
j_gene: TRBJ1-2
v_gene: TRBV5-1
abundance: once
len: 14
CDR3nt: TGCGCCAGCAGCTTCTCGACAGGGGACTATGGCTACACCTTC
CDR3aa: CASSFSTGDYGYTF

d_gene: TRBD1
j_gene: TRBJ1-1
v_gene: TRBV6-4
abundance: .
len: 13
CDR3nt: TGTGCCAGCAGTGCGCAGGGGGCTAGTAAAGCTTTCTTT
CDR3aa: CASSAQGASKAFF

d_gene: .
j_gene: TRBJ2-2
v_gene: TRBV5-8
abundance: once
len: 16
CDR3nt: TGTGCCAGCAGCCGAGGCTGGGGAGCGAACACCGGGGAGCTGTTTTTT
CDR3aa: CASSRGWGANTGELFF

d_gene: .
j_gene: TRBJ2-4
v_gene: TRBV3-1/TRBV3-2
abundance: once
len: 14
CDR3nt: TGTGCCAGCAGCCAAGCTTCAACTCGCGACATTCAGTACTTC
CDR3aa: CASSQASTRDIQYF

d_gene: .
j_gene: TRBJ2-3
v_gene: TRBV7-6
abundance: .
len: 15
CDR3nt: TGTGCCAGCAGCCACCCTAGCGCCGACACAGATACGCAGTATTTT
CDR3aa: CASSHPSADTDTQYF

d_gene: .
j_gene: TRBJ1-2
v_gene: TRBV30
abundance: .
len: 13
CDR3nt: TGTGCCTGGAGTCCGGGAGGGGCACTAGGCTACACCTTC
CDR3aa: CAWSPGGALGYTF

d_gene: TRBD2
j_gene: TRBJ2-5
v_gene: TRBV28
abundance: .
len: 17
CDR3nt: TGTGCCAGCAGTCCCGCCTGGACTAGCGGGGGCCAAGAGACCCAGTACTTC
CDR3aa: CASSPAWTSGGQETQYF

d_gene: TRBD2
j_gene: TRBJ2-7
v_gene: TRBV9
abundance: .
len: 16
CDR3nt: TGTGCCAGCAGCGTAGGAGGGCGGACTAGCGGCTACGAGCAGTACTTC
CDR3aa: CASSVGGRTSGYEQYF

d_gene: TRBD2
j_gene: TRBJ2-5
v_gene: TRBV5-4
abundance: .
len: 16
CDR3nt: TGTGCCAGCAGCCCATGGCGGCGGGAGGGGAGGGAGACCCAGTACTTC
CDR3aa: CASSPWRREGRETQYF